The source of this T cell receptor beta chain is a study of blood T cell repertoires in COVID-19 (dated by TCRdb to 2020 to 2021). For the wider study: Collaborator samples came from the United States, Italy and Spain and covered acute and convalescent phases of COVID-19. The prospective study material was composed of cDNA or gDNA derived from T cells, B-cell-depleted T cells, or PBMCs. Subjects who had been exposed to COVID-19, were actively infected with it, or had recovered from it provided the deeply sampled blood TCRbeta repertoires that made up the dataset. A freely available public database, intended as a resource for researchers studying the immune response to SARS-CoV-2, is where the repertoires were released. The samples were drawn from the first 160 participants of the ongoing ImmuneRACE study and from roughly 1,300 subjects provided by 6 global collaborators. Nearly every sample came with metadata listing a de-identified subject ID, COVID-19 status, age in years and sex. Where available, HLA class I and class II types were taken from metadata supplied by the sample provider and were not determined by assay-based typing. On the study overall, not on this receptor specifically: How much clinical and demographic metadata was included differed by source and by participant, and the metadata was provided uncurated.

With regard to this clone: Its antigen remains unidentified. No quality values exist for individual bases; no much larger clone is one base distant.

TCRbeta CDR3 regions were amplified from genomic DNA using the immunoSEQ Assay, a bias-controlled multiplex PCR. The authors' analysis ran thus. The number of nucleated cells in each sample was estimated from the amplification of reference gene primers within the assay. To quantify the absolute abundance of each unique TCRbeta CDR3 rearrangement, sequence reads were collapsed and filtered. For each sample, productive Simpson clonality was calculated as the square root of Simpson's diversity index over productive rearrangements. Not all clones reach the TCRdb copy of this immuneACCESS table, which keeps in-frame sequences only. Checked studies attribute under half of the gap to unresolved V genes and leave the rest unexplained. V and J calls and clone size are given by that table; D and trimming were obtained from the DNA. This sample gives a few hundred thousand clones in total; roughly 84% of them show up just once. The biggest ten clones account for under 2.5% of the sample.

Whole blood was collected in K2EDTA tubes by collaborating institutions according to the institutions' own protocols. For TCRbeta analysis, collaborators shipped samples in one of three forms: frozen whole blood, isolated PBMCs, or DNA extracted from either of those sample types. From cysteine to phenylalanine, the CDR3 is 14 amino acids long. Just the 42-base CDR3 DNA is kept, in frame starting at base 1. Reading the germline V gene (reference sequence) gives CDR1 MNHEY and CDR2 SMNVEV. Deletion took 6 bases off V and 0 bases off J, with a span of 8 bases between the germline ends. The specimen was peripheral blood. The V gene is TRBV27 and the J gene is TRBJ2-2, with TRBD2 tentatively as D gene (5 bases match). The clonotype was recovered from a man between 35 and 55 years old with active or convalescent COVID-19. The DNA reads as follows: TGTGCCAGCAGGTCCGGGGCGAACACCGGGGAGCTGTTTTTT. It specifies CASRSGANTGELFF.